The clone carrying this T cell receptor (beta chain) was picked up a small number of times. This specimen belongs to a study of blood T cell repertoires in COVID-19. The CDR3 sequence is 17 residues long. Trimming pared 4 bases from V and 5 bases from J, leaving 24 bases between. Germline V gene data show CDR1 as MGHRA and CDR2 as YSYEKL. Generated by immunoSEQ multiplex PCR, the TCRdb table keeps only in-frame clones and is missing some. Among about 220,000 clones listed, roughly 80% were seen once. This TCR was sampled from a human donor in a cohort sampled during active COVID-19. Sample: peripheral blood. The J gene is TRBJ2-7, the V gene TRBV4-1; unclear D gene. The DNA of the CDR3 is TGCGCCAGCAGCCCCCGAGCCATACCCCCTTCTAGGAACGAGCAGTACTTC. Protein: CASSPRAIPPSRNEQYF.